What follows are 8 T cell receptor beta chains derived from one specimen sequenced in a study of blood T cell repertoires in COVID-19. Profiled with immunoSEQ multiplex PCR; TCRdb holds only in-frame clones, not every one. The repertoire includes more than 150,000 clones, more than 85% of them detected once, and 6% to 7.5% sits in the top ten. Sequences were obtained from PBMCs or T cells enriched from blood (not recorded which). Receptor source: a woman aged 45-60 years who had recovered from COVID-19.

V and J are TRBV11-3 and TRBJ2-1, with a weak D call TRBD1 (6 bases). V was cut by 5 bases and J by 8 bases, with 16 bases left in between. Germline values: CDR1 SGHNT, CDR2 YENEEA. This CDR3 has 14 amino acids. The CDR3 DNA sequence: TGTGCCAGCAGCGGGGGCCCCCGAGGGGATGAGCAGTTCTTC. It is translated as CASSGGPRGDEQFF.

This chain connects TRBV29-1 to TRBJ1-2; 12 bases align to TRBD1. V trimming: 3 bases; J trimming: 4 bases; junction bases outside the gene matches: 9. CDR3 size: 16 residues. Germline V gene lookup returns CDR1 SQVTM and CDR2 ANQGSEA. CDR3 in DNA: TGCAGCGTTGATGCGGGACAGGGGGCCTTCGGCTATGGCTACACCTTC. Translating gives CSVDAGQGAFGYGYTF.

The CDR3 loop reads CASSENSASGTSTDTQYF. CDR3 coding DNA: TGTGCCAGCAGTGAAAACTCGGCTAGCGGGACGTCCACAGATACGCAGTATTTT. This rearrangement joins TRBV25-1 to TRBJ2-3, with 9 nucleotides matching TRBD2. CDR3 length: 18 amino acids. Germline CDR1 is MGHDK and CDR2 is SYGVNS. J lost 2 bases, V lost 2 bases, and 11 bases had no gene match.

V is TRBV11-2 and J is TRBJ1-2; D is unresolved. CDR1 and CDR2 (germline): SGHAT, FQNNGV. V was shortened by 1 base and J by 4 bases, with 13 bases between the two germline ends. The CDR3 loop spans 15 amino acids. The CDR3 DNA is TGTGCCAGCAGCTTAGCGGGATCAGGCCCCTATGGCTACACCTTC. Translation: CASSLAGSGPYGYTF.

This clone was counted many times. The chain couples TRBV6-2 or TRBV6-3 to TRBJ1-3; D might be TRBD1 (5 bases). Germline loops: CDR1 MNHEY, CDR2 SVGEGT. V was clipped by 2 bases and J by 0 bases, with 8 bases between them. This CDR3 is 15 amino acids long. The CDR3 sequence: CASSYKTDSGNTIYF. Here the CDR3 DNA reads TGTGCCAGCAGTTACAAGACAGACTCTGGAAACACCATATATTTT.

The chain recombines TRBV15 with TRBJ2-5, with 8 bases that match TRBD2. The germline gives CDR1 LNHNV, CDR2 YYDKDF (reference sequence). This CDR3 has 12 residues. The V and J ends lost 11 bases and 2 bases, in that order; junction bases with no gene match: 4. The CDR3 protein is CASGTSQETQYF. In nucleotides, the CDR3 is TGTGCCTCCGGGACTAGTCAAGAGACCCAGTACTTC.

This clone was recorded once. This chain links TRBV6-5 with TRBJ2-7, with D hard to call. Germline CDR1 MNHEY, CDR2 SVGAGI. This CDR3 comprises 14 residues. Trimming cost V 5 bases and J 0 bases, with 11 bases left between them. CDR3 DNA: TGTGCCAGCAGTCCAGACTCTGGCTCCTACGAGCAGTACTTC. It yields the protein CASSPDSGSYEQYF.

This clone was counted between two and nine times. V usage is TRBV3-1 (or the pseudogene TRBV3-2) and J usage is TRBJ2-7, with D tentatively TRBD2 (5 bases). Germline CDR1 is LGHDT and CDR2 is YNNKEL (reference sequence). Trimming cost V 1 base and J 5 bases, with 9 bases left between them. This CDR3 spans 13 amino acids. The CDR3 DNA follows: TGTGCCAGCAGCCAAGGCACTAGGGACGAGCAGTACTTC. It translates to CASSQGTRDEQYF.